This T cell receptor beta chain was sequenced in a study of graft-versus-host responses after intestinal transplantation. Background on the study: Anti-thymocyte globulin induction was given to all recipients, followed by tacrolimus and steroids for around three years.

As to this clone: Its antigen is as yet unknown.

Study observations and caveats: GvH clones were identified in recipient marrow, with some first appearing in ileum or blood. Allografts of one patient group, those with graft-donor T cell macrochimerism, had high graft-versus-host to host-versus-graft clonal ratios.

Germline values: CDR1 SNHLY, CDR2 FYNNEI. Trimming stripped 6 bases from V and 4 bases from J, with 18 bases between. The CDR3 extends over 15 amino acids. TCRdb's table, derived via immunoSEQ multiplex PCR, lists solely in-frame clones and lacks some. The top ten hold more than 0.8% of the sample, which has about 100,000 clones, more than 75% seen once. This chain links TRBV2 with TRBJ1-2; TRBD1 might be the D (6 bases). The sequence came from a human donor who received an intestinal transplant. The sample was unstimulated CD4+ T cells sorted from spleen or lymph node cells, taken before intestinal transplant. The CDR3 DNA is TGTGCCAGCAGAGCAAAGGGGGTTGAACTCTATGGCTACACCTTC. This sequence encodes CASRAKGVELYGYTF.